This passage covers 18 T cell receptor beta chains from one sample sequenced in a study of CD8+ T cells in alopecia areata. The treatment is: oral pan-JAK inhibitor, 5-10 mg twice daily. RNA was extracted and reverse transcribed into cDNA as the sequencing template. Profiling relied on immunoSEQ multiplex PCR, and the TCRdb table lists in-frame clones only, not all of them. The sample records 150,000 to 200,000 clones, roughly 60% being singletons. The sample here was CD4+ T cells sorted from blood, taken at week 24, from a patient treated with tofacitinib. Receptor source: a human donor with alopecia areata.

The chain links TRBV30 to TRBJ1-2, with D unclear. The CDR3 length is 13 residues. From germline, CDR1 is GTSNPN and CDR2 SVGIG (reference sequence). V was cut by 3 bases and J by 4 bases, with 12 bases left in between. The CDR3 is CAWSDGRVYGYTF. The CDR3 bases are TGTGCCTGGAGCGACGGGCGGGTCTATGGCTACACCTTC. Together with reference TRBV30 and TRBJ1-2, the CDR3 gives the full variable domain: SQTIHQWPATLVQPVGSPLSLECTVEGTSNPNLYWYRQAAGRGLQLLFYSVGIGQISSEVPQNLSASRPQDRQFILSSKKLLLSDSGFYLCAWSDGRVYGYTFGSGTRLTVV.

The chain employs TRBV29-1 and TRBJ1-1, with 8 bases matching TRBD1. The CDR3 sequence is 14 residues long. The germline CDR1 and CDR2 sequences are SQVTM and ANQGSEA. The J segment lost 5 bases and the V segment lost 8 bases, leaving 13 bases of the junction unmatched. The CDR3 nucleotides are TGCAGCCATAGACAGGGGACTTCACTAACTGAAGCTTTCTTT. As protein: CSHRQGTSLTEAFF.

The gene calls are TRBV30 and TRBJ1-4, with D possibly TRBD1 on 6 matching bases. Germline assignment: CDR1 GTSNPN and CDR2 SVGIG (reference sequence). V was shortened by 4 bases and J by 0 bases, with 12 bases between the two germline ends. The CDR3 has 15 amino acids. The CDR3 here is CAWTFAGATNEKLFF. In DNA form, the CDR3 reads TGTGCCTGGACGTTTGCAGGGGCAACTAATGAAAAACTGTTTTTT.

The V gene is TRBV7-8, the J gene TRBJ2-5; D is uncertain. Germline V gene lookup returns CDR1 SGHVS and CDR2 FQNEAQ. The length of the CDR3 is 13 residues. Between the trimmed V and J ends, which lost 4 bases and 7 bases, there was a span of 13 bases. Here the CDR3 reads CASSSEPTGTQYF. The CDR3 coding sequence is TGTGCCAGCAGCTCCGAACCAACCGGGACCCAGTACTTC.

The rearrangement joins TRBV10-3 to TRBJ2-7, with 8 bases matching TRBD1. The germline V gene has CDR1 ENHRY and CDR2 SYGVKD. CDR3 length: 14 amino acids. Trimming at V came to 6 bases and at J to 0 bases, leaving 4 bases not matched to a gene. In DNA, the CDR3 is TGTGCCATCAGCGGACAGGGAAGCTCCTACGAGCAGTACTTC. It translates to CAISGQGSSYEQYF.

The chain carries TRBV7-2 and TRBJ2-2; D not certain. Trimming took 0 bases from V and 6 from J, leaving 5 bases between them. The germline V gene has CDR1 SGHTA and CDR2 FQGNSA. The CDR3 has 13 residues. The CDR3 region has the DNA TGTGCCAGCAGCTTAGCCCGGCCCGGGGAGCTGTTTTTT. Its translation is CASSLARPGELFF.

The V gene is TRBV7-2, the J gene TRBJ1-1; D gene unclear. V was pared by 5 bases and J by 6 bases, with 13 bases between. The CDR3 covers 13 residues. The germline CDR1 and CDR2 sequences are SGHTA and FQGNSA. The CDR3 bases are TGTGCCAGCAGCCGCCGGGCAGTTTCTGAAGCTTTCTTT. Its protein is CASSRRAVSEAFF.

The chain carries TRBV14 and TRBJ2-2, with 9 bases aligning to TRBD2. Trimming at V came to 4 bases and at J to 0 bases, leaving 0 bases not matched to a gene. This CDR3 contains 15 residues. Germline-derived CDR1 and CDR2 are SGHDN and FVKESK. The CDR3 region has the DNA TGTGCCAGCAGCCGACTAGCGGCGAACACCGGGGAGCTGTTTTTT. Residues: CASSRLAANTGELFF.

This clone was seen more than once but under ten times. This chain uses TRBV25-1 with TRBJ2-1; D assignment may be TRBD1 or TRBD2 (6 bases each). The CDR3 extends over 15 amino acids. Looked up from germline, CDR1 is MGHDK and CDR2 is SYGVNS. V dropped 5 bases and J dropped 3 bases, with 14 bases sitting between them. The CDR3 DNA sequence: TGTGCCAGCAGTCCTGGAGGGGGGCACTACAATGAGCAGTTCTTC. As protein: CASSPGGGHYNEQFF.

The V and J genes are TRBV15 and TRBJ2-5; the D gene could be TRBD1 or TRBD2 (5 bases each). The CDR3 loop spans 16 amino acids. Trimming removed 0 bases from V and 1 base from J, with 12 bases in between. Germline CDR1 and CDR2: LNHNV and YYDKDF (reference sequence). The CDR3 DNA follows: TGTGCCACCAGCAGAGATGGAACGAGGGGCCAAGAGACCCAGTACTTC. This translates into CATSRDGTRGQETQYF.

The chain has TRBV18 and TRBJ1-5; 8 positions agree with TRBD1. The CDR3 runs 13 residues. Per germline, CDR1 KGHSH and CDR2 LQKENI. Trimming at V came to 6 bases and at J to 6 bases, leaving 4 bases not matched to a gene. The CDR3 sequence is CASSQGAAQPQHF. The CDR3 bases are TGTGCCAGCTCCCAGGGGGCGGCTCAGCCCCAGCATTTT. The complete variable domain, with remaining parts taken from reference TRBV18 and TRBJ1-5, reads NAGVMQNPRHLVRRRGQEARLRCSPMKGHSHVYWYRQLPEEGLKFMVYLQKENIIDESGMPKERFSAEFPKEGPSILRIQQVVRGDSAAYFCASSQGAAQPQHFGDGTRLSIL.

This clone has more than one count but fewer than ten. CDR3 amino acids: CSASGTGGAGDTQYF. CDR3 bases: TGCAGCGCATCCGGGACAGGGGGAGCCGGGGATACGCAGTATTTT. The genes are TRBV29-1 and TRBJ2-3; 11 nucleotides align to TRBD1. The germline gives CDR1 SQVTM, CDR2 ANQGSEA. The CDR3 extends over 15 amino acids. V was pared by 7 bases and J by 6 bases, with 12 bases of the junction left unmatched.

The chain uses TRBV11-2 and TRBJ2-3, with TRBD1 matching 8 bases. Losses at the gene ends were 5 bases for V and 9 bases for J; bases not matched to a gene: 7. The CDR3 is 13 amino acids. Germline V CDR1 and CDR2: SGHAT, FQNNGV. The CDR3 protein is CASSPGQGRTQYF. The CDR3 DNA sequence: TGTGCCAGCAGCCCTGGACAGGGTAGGACGCAGTATTTT.

This chain uses TRBV7-2 with TRBJ2-7, with D perhaps matching TRBD2 (6 bases). This CDR3 has 14 residues. V was shortened by 4 bases and J by 0 bases, with 10 bases between the two germline ends. CDR1 and CDR2 (germline): SGHTA, FQGNSA. The CDR3 loop reads CASSSPGSSYEQYF. In DNA, the CDR3 is TGTGCCAGCAGCTCTCCCGGGAGCTCCTACGAGCAGTACTTC.

V and J are TRBV29-1 and TRBJ2-7; 7 bases fit TRBD2. Germline loops: CDR1 SQVTM, CDR2 ANQGSEA. The CDR3 has 13 residues. The trim removed 6 bases at V and 2 bases at J, leaving 7 bases unmatched. The CDR3 DNA is TGCAGCGTCGAACTAGCGACTACCTACGAGCAGTACTTC. Its protein is CSVELATTYEQYF.

The CDR3 spells CASGWGTRNTDTQYF. The CDR3 nucleotides read TGTGCTAGTGGTTGGGGGACCCGGAACACAGATACGCAGTATTTT. The chain couples TRBV12-5 to TRBJ2-3; D is possibly TRBD1 or TRBD2 (5 bases each). Trimming removed 4 bases from V and 2 bases from J, with 13 bases in between. Germline values: CDR1 LGHNT, CDR2 FRNRAP. The CDR3 has 15 residues.

A few counts support this clone. The chain couples TRBV27 to TRBJ1-6, with 7 bases fitting TRBD1. Per the germline V gene, CDR1 is MNHEY and CDR2 is SMNVEV (reference sequence). V lost 3 bases and J lost 9; bases outside the gene matches: 8. This CDR3 has 15 amino acids. CDR3 coding DNA: TGTGCCAGCAGTTTCGCGGCAGGGGGAAGTTCACCCCTCCACTTT. It specifies CASSFAAGGSSPLHF.

The chain has TRBV6-1 and TRBJ2-3, with D possibly being TRBD1 (6 bases). Germline V CDR1 and CDR2: MNHNS, SASEGT. The CDR3 covers 13 residues. V was cut by 6 bases and J by 8 bases, with 15 bases left in between. The CDR3 protein is CASRGQQGRTQYF. In DNA, the CDR3 is TGTGCCAGCAGAGGTCAACAGGGTCGTACGCAGTATTTT.